This T cell receptor (beta chain) originates from a study of T cell responses to AZD1222 COVID-19 vaccine. The CDR3 consists of 12 residues. Looked up from germline, CDR1 is MDHEN and CDR2 is SYDVKM. V was shortened by 7 bases and J by 4 bases, with 8 bases between the two germline ends. Libraries were prepared by immunoSEQ multiplex PCR; TCRdb keeps only in-frame clonotypes and omits some of them. The sample lists more than 100,000 clones; 89% were seen once. This TCR derives from an adult in good health. The material was peripheral blood, obtained on day 0 of AZD1222 vaccination. J is TRBJ1-5 and V is TRBV28; D remains unclear. This CDR3 reads CASKVTNQPQHF. CDR3 bases: TGTGCCAGCAAGGTTACGAATCAGCCCCAGCATTTT. The complete variable domain, with remaining parts taken from reference TRBV28 and TRBJ1-5, reads DVKVTQSSRYLVKRTGEKVFLECVQDMDHENMFWYRQDPGLGLRLIYFSYDVKMKEKGDIPEGYSVSREKKERFSLILESASTNQTSMYLCASKVTNQPQHFGDGTRLSIL.